The sequence of this TCR beta chain was determined in a study of blood T cell repertoires in COVID-19. At the level of the study: COVID-19 samples, acute and convalescent, were from the United States, Italy and Spain. PBMCs, B-cell-depleted T cells, or T cells were the source of the cDNA or gDNA that made up the material.

Under the authors' procedure: Reference gene primer amplification gave estimated nucleated cell counts. Profiled with immunoSEQ multiplex PCR; TCRdb holds only in-frame clones, not every one. The DNA gave D and trimming, while V, J and clone size come from that table. The data show about 200,000 clones, roughly four fifths seen once. The origin of this receptor is a man aged 45-65 years who had recovered from COVID-19. The sequenced sample was peripheral blood.

This CDR3 is CASSQDPSATIYEQYF. In nucleotides, the CDR3 is TGCGCCAGCAGCCAAGATCCTAGCGCGACGATCTACGAGCAGTACTTC. The chain links TRBV4-1 to TRBJ2-7; a weak D match, TRBD2 (6 bases). Germline V gene sequence: CDR1 MGHRA, CDR2 YSYEKL. Trimming cost V 0 bases and J 3 bases, with 15 bases left between them. The CDR3 runs 16 residues.